The present entry profiles one T cell receptor (beta chain) with its context. This entry is derived from a study of CD8 T cells in Susac syndrome. Study summary: Clinically active disease was present in about six of the sequenced Susac syndrome patients. Under ten of these patients were in remission. Blood was drawn from patients with Susac syndrome. At that point, they were therapy-naive, on corticosteroids, or on intravenous immunoglobulin alone.

After extraction with the RNeasy kit, roughly 0.45 to 1 ug of the RNA was reverse transcribed using random hexamers. MiXCR, run by TCRdb on the immunoSEQ multiplex PCR reads, gives a single entry per CDR3 protein. The sample yields 95,000 to 150,000 distinct CDR3 sequences, just over 95% seen once. Trimming took off 6 bases at V and 6 bases at J, with 12 bases between the two ends. The CDR3 covers 13 residues. What was sequenced was CD4+ T cells from PBMCs. The chain links TRBV12-3 or TRBV12-4 to TRBJ1-5; D is ambiguous. This sequence originates from a human donor with Susac syndrome. The CDR3 DNA is TGTGCCAGCAGCCCGGCAATTTTTCAGCCCCAGCATTTT. Amino acids: CASSPAIFQPQHF.